Listed below are T cell receptor beta chains from one sample, sequenced in a study. TCRdb re-called the 5' RACE reads with MiXCR, one entry per CDR3 protein. The sample yields approximately 44,000 distinct CDR3 sequences, over 25% seen once. Source material: memory CD4+ T cells sorted from a lymph node. The receptors stem from a female donor with breast cancer. Both conserved end residues are part of each CDR3. The D gene is left open where the match is weak. Only part of the rows carry a size: once, few, many, or a class if the clone is expanded.

v_call: TRBV12-3/TRBV12-4; clone_size: few; j_call: TRBJ2-3; d_call: TRBD1; cdr3_aa: CASSPGTGDADTQYF; cdr3_nt: TGTGCCAGCAGTCCCGGGACAGGGGACGCAGATACGCAGTATTTT
v_call: TRBV5-1; clone_size: few; j_call: TRBJ2-2; d_call: NA; cdr3_aa: CASSLTIQAGRGGELFF; cdr3_nt: TGCGCCAGCAGCTTGACAATCCAGGCAGGGAGAGGCGGGGAGCTGTTTTTT
v_call: TRBV6-6; clone_size: NA; j_call: TRBJ2-7; d_call: TRBD1; cdr3_aa: CASSPRDSYEQYF; cdr3_nt: TGTGCCAGCAGTCCCCGGGACAGCTACGAGCAGTACTTC
v_call: TRBV7-7; clone_size: NA; j_call: TRBJ2-3; d_call: NA; cdr3_aa: CASSLGSGVQYTQYF; cdr3_nt: TGTGCTAGCAGCTTAGGAAGCGGAGTTCAGTATACGCAGTATTTT
v_call: TRBV7-9; clone_size: few; j_call: TRBJ1-2; d_call: NA; cdr3_aa: CASSSEGHFYGYTF; cdr3_nt: TGTGCCAGCAGCTCTGAGGGACACTTCTATGGCTACACCTTC
v_call: TRBV5-1; clone_size: many; j_call: TRBJ2-5; d_call: NA; cdr3_aa: CASSLIQQGQETQYF; cdr3_nt: TGCGCCAGCAGCTTGATACAACAGGGACAAGAGACCCAGTACTTC
v_call: TRBV7-6; clone_size: few; j_call: TRBJ2-2; d_call: NA; cdr3_aa: CASSSQTNTGELFF; cdr3_nt: TGTGCCAGCAGCTCACAGACGAACACCGGGGAGCTGTTTTTT
v_call: TRBV5-4; clone_size: few; j_call: TRBJ2-7; d_call: TRBD1; cdr3_aa: CASSPGDSSYEQYF; cdr3_nt: TGTGCCAGCAGCCCCGGGGACAGCTCCTACGAGCAGTACTTC
v_call: TRBV7-2; clone_size: NA; j_call: TRBJ2-7; d_call: NA; cdr3_aa: CASSSGTGEYF; cdr3_nt: TGTGCCAGCAGCTCCGGGACTGGAGAGTACTTC
v_call: TRBV14; clone_size: few; j_call: TRBJ1-6; d_call: NA; cdr3_aa: CASTRRSMSPLHF; cdr3_nt: TGTGCCAGCACGCGCCGCTCTATGTCACCCCTCCACTTT
v_call: TRBV18; clone_size: NA; j_call: TRBJ2-7; d_call: TRBD1; cdr3_aa: CASSPDRASYEQYF; cdr3_nt: TGTGCCAGCTCACCGGACAGGGCCTCCTACGAGCAGTACTTC
v_call: TRBV28; clone_size: NA; j_call: TRBJ2-7; d_call: TRBD2; cdr3_aa: CASRIAGVVSYEQYF; cdr3_nt: TGTGCCAGCAGAATAGCGGGAGTAGTTTCCTACGAGCAGTACTTC
v_call: TRBV6-5; clone_size: NA; j_call: TRBJ2-5; d_call: NA; cdr3_aa: CASSLRGHRRETQYF; cdr3_nt: TGTGCCAGCAGCCTAAGAGGGCATAGGAGGGAGACCCAGTACTTC